The 13 T cell receptor beta chains listed next were all sequenced from one sample in a study of CD8+CD57+ T cells in acquired aplastic anemia. Using genomic DNA as the template, TCR beta VDJ and CDR3 profiling was carried out. TCRdb reprocessed the reads with MiXCR, giving one entry per CDR3 protein. The table includes roughly 250,000 distinct CDR3 sequences, around 43% detected once. Selection for sequencing was limited to patients who had shown CD8+CD57+ cell expansion by flow cytometry. Sequencing was done on a sample of sorted CD4+, CD8+, or CD8+CD57+ T cells (not recorded which) from PBMCs. The origin of the receptors is a human donor with aplastic anemia.

This clonotype was counted between two and nine times. A much larger clone sits a single nucleotide away, making a read error possible. This rearrangement joins TRBV9 to TRBJ1-4; possibly TRBD1 for D (5 bases). CDR3 length equals 14 residues. The V gene's germline CDR1 is SGDLS and CDR2 YYNGEE. The CDR3 DNA sequence: TGTGCCCGCAGCGTAGACAGTACTAATGAAAAACTGTTTTTT. This sequence encodes CARSVDSTNEKLFF.

V and J are TRBV7-6 and TRBJ2-3; a weak D match, TRBD1 (6 bases). The CDR3 is 13 amino acids. Germline V gives CDR1 SGHVS, CDR2 FNYEAQ. The V end lost 2 bases, the J end lost 4 bases, and 7 bases lay between the germline ends. The DNA of the CDR3 is TGTGCCAGCAGCTTACAGGGGTCAGATACGCAGTATTTT. Translation gives CASSLQGSDTQYF.

For this clonotype: This may stem from a read error, because a much larger clone lies one nucleotide away. The chain links TRBV20-1 to TRBJ2-2; weak D call: TRBD2 (6 bases). Germline CDR1 DFQATT, CDR2 SNEGSKA (reference sequence). This CDR3 comprises 15 residues. The DNA for the CDR3 is TGCAGTGCTAGAGTCTCGGGAGACAACACCGGGGAGCTGGTTTTT. It is translated as CSARVSGDNTGELVF.

The chain carries TRBV9 and TRBJ2-7, with 9 positions matching TRBD1. The germline V gene has CDR1 SGDLS and CDR2 YYNGEE. The CDR3 extends over 15 amino acids. V lost 7 bases to trimming and J lost 7 bases; unmatched junction nucleotides: 15. In nucleotides, the CDR3 is TGTGCCAGCCTTTCTCGGACAGGGGATTCGGGGGAGCAGTACTTC. Protein product: CASLSRTGDSGEQYF. Together with reference TRBV9 and TRBJ2-7, the CDR3 gives the full variable domain: DSGVTQTPKHLITATGQRVTLRCSPRSGDLSVYWYQQSLDQGLQFLIQYYNGEERAKGNILERFSAQQFPDLHSELNLSSLELGDSALYFCASLSRTGDSGEQYFGPGTRLTVT.

Many counts were recorded for this clonotype. The chain combines TRBV20-1 with TRBJ2-1; TRBD1 or TRBD2 may be the D gene (6 bases each). V lost 3 bases to trimming and J lost 4 bases, with 16 bases between them. Germline CDR1 and CDR2: DFQATT and SNEGSKA (reference sequence). The CDR3 has 15 amino acids. CDR3 loop: CSARGWQGTYNEQFF. The DNA of the CDR3 is TGCAGTGCTAGGGGGTGGCAGGGGACTTACAATGAGCAGTTCTTC.

In this sample, this clonotype turned up a few times. V usage is TRBV3-1 and J usage is TRBJ2-7; D remains unclear. Germline V gene data show CDR1 as LGHDT and CDR2 as YNNKEL (reference sequence). There are 14 residues in the CDR3. Trimming cost V 1 base and J 2 bases, with 9 bases left between them. CDR3 nucleotide sequence: TGTGCCAGCAGCCAAGCAGTCCCAGCCTACGAGCAGTACTTC. Amino acids: CASSQAVPAYEQYF.

This clonotype was observed many times. The gene calls are TRBV6-4 and TRBJ2-7; no clear D gene. The CDR3 has 14 residues. The V end was cut by 4 bases, the J end by 4 bases, with 14 bases between. CDR1 and CDR2 (germline): MRHNA, SNTAGT. DNA for the CDR3: TGTGCCAGCAGTGGTCACGACTTACGATACGAGCAGTACTTC. Translated: CASSGHDLRYEQYF.

As to this clonotype: A much larger clonotype is one base distant, so this may be a read error. The conserved phenylalanine or tryptophan normally closing the CDR3 is absent here, so this likely arose from a read error. The V and J genes are TRBV6-6 and TRBJ2-1; a weak D match, TRBD2 (6 bases). With 6 bases removed from V and 8 bases from J, the gap between germline ends came to 17 bases. CDR3 length: 14 amino acids. Germline-derived CDR1 and CDR2 are MNHNY and SVGAGI (reference sequence). The CDR3 nucleotides read TGTGCCAGCAGCCACGGGACTGGGGCACATGAGCAGTTCCTC. Amino acids: CASSHGTGAHEQFL.

The genes are TRBV20-1 and TRBJ2-3, with a weak D call TRBD2 (5 bases). The CDR3 covers 13 residues. The ends were cut back, 3 bases at V and 1 base at J, with 8 bases in the middle. Germline V lookup: CDR1 DFQATT, CDR2 SNEGSKA (reference sequence). The CDR3, as DNA: TGCAGTGCTAGGGGTAGCGGCACAGATACGCAGTATTTT. Its translation: CSARGSGTDTQYF.

There are many counts of this clonotype. The rearrangement joins TRBV4-3 to TRBJ2-1; 11 nucleotides agree with TRBD2. The ends lost 5 bases at V and 2 bases at J; junction bases unmatched: 2. The V gene's germline CDR1 is LGHNA and CDR2 YSLEER. This CDR3 is built from 15 residues. CDR3 protein: CASSSSGGAYNEQFF. The CDR3 coding sequence is TGCGCCAGCAGCAGTAGCGGGGGGGCCTACAATGAGCAGTTCTTC.

This clonotype came up a few times. This sequence joins TRBV6-4 and TRBJ2-7; D is possibly TRBD2 (6 bases). The CDR3 consists of 17 residues. CDR1 is MRHNA, CDR2 SNTAGT, per germline. Trimming took off 6 bases at V and 3 bases at J, with 24 bases between the two ends. The CDR3, as DNA: TGTGCCAGCAGCCAAGAGGTTATAAGCGGGCTAGGCTACGAGCAGTACTTC. Translated, it gives CASSQEVISGLGYEQYF.

V is TRBV12-3 or TRBV12-4 and J is TRBJ2-7, with D tentatively TRBD1 or TRBD2 (5 bases each). CDR3 length equals 15 residues. V lost 7 bases to trimming and J lost 3 bases, with 19 bases between them. The CDR3 loop is CASNPGQGFSYEQYF. The CDR3 coding sequence is TGTGCCAGCAACCCGGGGCAGGGATTTAGCTACGAGCAGTACTTC.

The sample holds a few counts of this clonotype. The chain carries TRBV6-1 and TRBJ1-5; weak D call: TRBD1 (5 bases). V was pared by 7 bases and J by 7 bases, with 17 bases between. Per the germline V gene, CDR1 is MNHNS and CDR2 is SASEGT. The CDR3 is made up of 14 amino acids. The CDR3 is CASISLIGAQPQHF. Here the CDR3 DNA reads TGTGCCAGCATCTCTCTCATTGGGGCCCAGCCCCAGCATTTT.